This entry lists 31 T cell receptor beta chains sequenced from one sample in a study of blood T cell repertoires in COVID-19. The repertoire was sequenced with immunoSEQ multiplex PCR; TCRdb's copy has only in-frame clones and lacks some. The table has some 130,000 clones, around 86% seen once. What was sequenced was peripheral blood. The receptors here all came from a man older than 75 with acute or convalescent COVID-19.

The CDR3 bases are TGTGCCAGCAGTGAGGGGCAGGGTGGCGACTATGGCTACACCTTC. It specifies CASSEGQGGDYGYTF. The genes are TRBV2 and TRBJ1-2; perhaps TRBD1 as D (5 bases). With 3 bases removed from V and 3 bases from J, the gap between germline ends came to 14 bases. Germline V gene lookup returns CDR1 SNHLY and CDR2 FYNNEI. This CDR3 has 15 residues. Looking up the rest from reference TRBV2 and TRBJ1-2 gives the full variable domain: EPEVTQTPSHQVTQMGQEVILRCVPISNHLYFYWYRQILGQKVEFLVSFYNNEISEKSEIFDDQFSVERPDGSNFTLKIRSTKLEDSAMYFCASSEGQGGDYGYTFGSGTRLTVV.

CDR3 sequence reads: CASSLGQDSYEQYF. CDR3 bases: TGTGCCAGCAGCTTGGGACAGGACTCCTACGAGCAGTACTTC. This chain joins TRBV5-6 and TRBJ2-7; D may be TRBD1 (6 bases). Trimming removed 0 bases at V and 0 bases at J, with 7 bases between. This CDR3 comprises 14 residues. Per the germline V gene, CDR1 is SGHDT and CDR2 is YYEEEE.

This chain connects TRBV18 to TRBJ1-4; weak D call: TRBD1 (5 bases). The CDR3 spans 14 residues. The germline V and J ends were trimmed by 3 bases and 4 bases, with 9 bases remaining between them. Germline values: CDR1 KGHSH, CDR2 LQKENI. The CDR3 sequence: CASSPGAVNEKLFF. CDR3 DNA: TGTGCCAGCTCACCTGGGGCAGTTAATGAAAAACTGTTTTTT.

This clone was recorded a few times. The chain uses TRBV19 and TRBJ1-6, with 10 bases that match TRBD1. This CDR3 spans 16 amino acids. Germline V gives CDR1 LNHDA, CDR2 SQIVND (reference sequence). The V gene end was trimmed by 3 bases and the J gene end by 6 bases; junction bases not matched to a gene: 5. This chain's CDR3 is CASSISGTGVNSPLHF. CDR3 nucleotide sequence: TGTGCCAGTAGTATCTCCGGGACAGGGGTTAATTCACCCCTCCACTTT.

The chain recombines TRBV5-1 with TRBJ1-2; D not resolved. The CDR3 totals 12 residues. Trimming removed 1 base at V and 8 bases at J, with 9 bases between. Germline V gives CDR1 SGHRS, CDR2 YFSETQ. DNA of the CDR3: TGCGCCAGCAGCTTGAGTCAGAGGGGCTACACCTTC. Its protein product is CASSLSQRGYTF.

V usage is TRBV12-3 or TRBV12-4 and J usage is TRBJ2-1; D possibly corresponds to TRBD1 (6 bases). V lost 1 base to trimming and J lost 15 bases, with 16 bases between them. The CDR3 has 13 amino acids. The CDR3 loop reads CASSLGPTGWPFF. For the CDR3, the DNA is TGTGCCAGCAGTTTAGGGCCCACAGGGTGGCCGTTCTTC.

The genes are TRBV19 and TRBJ1-5; 8 bases agree with TRBD1. V dropped 0 bases and J dropped 0; count of bases not matched to a gene: 4. There are 17 residues in the CDR3. Germline V CDR1 and CDR2: LNHDA, SQIVND (reference sequence). Here the CDR3 reads CASSIEPQGASNQPQHF. The CDR3 DNA reads TGTGCCAGTAGTATAGAACCCCAGGGGGCTAGCAATCAGCCCCAGCATTTT.

The CDR3 DNA sequence: TGTGCCAGCTCACCAACTCTCGGAGATCAGCCCCAGCATTTT. It yields the protein CASSPTLGDQPQHF. V usage is TRBV18 and J usage is TRBJ1-5, with D unclear. The CDR3 is 14 amino acids. V was pared by 2 bases and J by 5 bases, with 10 bases between. CDR1 KGHSH and CDR2 LQKENI come from the germline V gene.

The chain links TRBV19 to TRBJ1-1, with D possibly matching TRBD1 (5 bases). Germline V lookup: CDR1 LNHDA, CDR2 SQIVND (reference sequence). The germline V and J ends were trimmed by 5 bases and 2 bases, with 18 bases remaining between them. The CDR3 has 16 amino acids. The CDR3 reads CASSAPPLQGNTEAFF. The DNA for the CDR3 is TGTGCCAGTAGTGCACCACCCCTTCAGGGTAACACTGAAGCTTTCTTT.

V and J are TRBV7-8 and TRBJ2-1; 9 bases are shared with TRBD2. CDR1 is SGHVS and CDR2 is FQNEAQ in the germline V gene. The trim removed 0 bases at V and 6 bases at J, leaving 15 bases unmatched. CDR3 size: 19 residues. The CDR3 reads CASSLAGSGSHLPGNEQFF. CDR3 DNA sequence: TGTGCCAGCAGCTTAGCGGGTAGCGGGAGCCACCTACCCGGCAATGAGCAGTTCTTC.

The J gene is TRBJ2-7, the V gene TRBV5-1; D possibly corresponds to TRBD2 (6 bases). The CDR3 loop spans 14 amino acids. The germline V gene has CDR1 SGHRS and CDR2 YFSETQ. The V end was cut by 0 bases, the J end by 7 bases, with 14 bases between. For the CDR3, the DNA is TGCGCCAGCAGCTTGGGGGGCCAGGCGGGAGAGCAGTACTTC. It codes for CASSLGGQAGEQYF.

This clone has only a few counts. This sequence joins TRBV3-1 (or the pseudogene TRBV3-2) and TRBJ2-7; 9 positions match TRBD1. From germline, CDR1 is LGHDT and CDR2 YNNKEL (reference sequence). The CDR3 has 15 residues. J lost 2 bases, V lost 6 bases, and 8 bases had no gene match. The CDR3 bases are TGTGCCAGCAGTCCCGGGACAGGGTCCACCTACGAGCAGTACTTC. This encodes CASSPGTGSTYEQYF.

The chain recombines TRBV5-1 with TRBJ1-4; a weak D match, TRBD1 (6 bases). The CDR3 runs to 14 residues. Germline V gene lookup returns CDR1 SGHRS and CDR2 YFSETQ. Trimming took off 5 bases at V and 5 bases at J, with 13 bases between the two ends. The CDR3 DNA reads TGCGCCAGCAGGGACAGCACACACAATGAAAAACTGTTTTTT. This gives the protein CASRDSTHNEKLFF.

This clone was recorded once. The chain has TRBV20-1 and TRBJ2-7, with TRBD1 matching over 8 bases. The CDR3 has 16 amino acids. Per germline, CDR1 DFQATT and CDR2 SNEGSKA (reference sequence). V gave up 3 bases and J gave up 1 base; unmatched junction bases: 11. CDR3 in amino acids: CSASPLTGGPSYEQYF. Here the CDR3 DNA reads TGCAGTGCTAGTCCTCTTACAGGGGGTCCTTCCTACGAGCAGTACTTC.

V and J are TRBV6-4 and TRBJ1-2; TRBD1 aligns across 11 bases. CDR1 is MRHNA, CDR2 SNTAGT, per germline. V lost 8 bases, J lost 7 bases, and 6 bases stayed unmatched. This CDR3 contains 13 residues. The CDR3 DNA sequence: TGTGCCAGCCGGGGACAGGGGGAGTCTGGCTACACCTTC. It encodes CASRGQGESGYTF.

The rearrangement links TRBV2 to TRBJ2-1, with a weak D call TRBD2 (6 bases). CDR3 length equals 12 residues. The ends were cut back, 6 bases at V and 13 bases at J, with 16 bases in the middle. Germline lookup yields CDR1 SNHLY and CDR2 FYNNEI. The CDR3 DNA sequence: TGTGCCAGCAGAGCGACTAGATCGTATCAGTTCTTC. Encoded protein: CASRATRSYQFF.

The chain joins TRBV19 to TRBJ1-1, with 9 positions matching TRBD1. The V gene's germline CDR1 is LNHDA and CDR2 SQIVND (reference sequence). The CDR3 totals 15 residues. The J segment lost 5 bases and the V segment lost 8 bases, leaving 12 bases of the junction unmatched. This chain's CDR3 is CASSQGARGGTEAFF. The CDR3 nucleotides read TGTGCCAGTTCACAGGGGGCGAGAGGGGGGACTGAAGCTTTCTTT.

The V call is TRBV19, the J call TRBJ1-1; D is unclear. The ends were cut back, 1 base at V and 4 bases at J, with 13 bases in the middle. This CDR3 has 15 amino acids. Germline-derived CDR1 and CDR2 are LNHDA and SQIVND (reference sequence). The CDR3 DNA reads TGTGCCAGTAGTATAGTCCCGGGTTCTGGCACTGAAGCTTTCTTT. It translates to CASSIVPGSGTEAFF.

The chain uses TRBV6-1 and TRBJ1-5; 9 bases agree with TRBD1. The CDR3 runs 16 residues. The germline V gene encodes CDR1 MNHNS and CDR2 SASEGT. The ends lost 2 bases at V and 7 bases at J; junction bases unmatched: 9. Here the CDR3 reads CASSEPTDRGDQPQHF. The CDR3 region has the DNA TGTGCCAGCAGTGAACCGACGGACAGGGGAGACCAGCCCCAGCATTTT.

V gene TRBV19 combines with J gene TRBJ1-2; D may be TRBD1 (6 bases). The CDR3 has 15 amino acids. V dropped 7 bases and J dropped 0 bases, with 15 bases sitting between them. CDR1 and CDR2 (germline): LNHDA, SQIVND (reference sequence). This chain's CDR3 is CASKRTERSNYGYTF. The CDR3 nucleotides are TGTGCCAGTAAGAGGACAGAGAGATCTAACTATGGCTACACCTTC.

The chain carries TRBV27 and TRBJ2-7, with a possible D match to TRBD1 (6 bases). V was shortened by 5 bases and J by 0 bases, with 17 bases between the two germline ends. CDR3 size: 16 residues. Germline CDR1 and CDR2: MNHEY and SMNVEV (reference sequence). The CDR3 sequence: CASSLRGFPTSYEQYF. CDR3 in DNA: TGTGCCAGCAGTCTAAGGGGGTTCCCGACCTCCTACGAGCAGTACTTC.

Remarks on this clone: A much larger clone lies one base from this, so it may be a read error. Other DNA sequences of this sample code for an identical CDR3. The chain has TRBV19 and TRBJ2-6, with D tentatively TRBD1 (6 bases). This CDR3 region has 16 residues. CDR1 and CDR2 (germline): LNHDA, SQIVND (reference sequence). Trimming left V 3 bases short and J 1 base short, with 10 bases between. CDR3 DNA: TGTGCCAGTAGTATGAGGCAGGGGTCTGGGGCCAACGTCCTGACTTTC. It codes for CASSMRQGSGANVLTF.

The CDR3 DNA reads as TGCGCCAGCAGCAGGACAGGGCCCTACGAGCAGTACTTC. Protein sequence: CASSRTGPYEQYF. The V call is TRBV5-1, the J call TRBJ2-7; TRBD1 aligns across 8 bases. Losses at the gene ends were 4 bases for V and 2 bases for J; bases not matched to a gene: 2. The CDR3 loop spans 13 amino acids. Germline V gene sequence: CDR1 SGHRS, CDR2 YFSETQ.

This clone came up once. V gene TRBV5-8 combines with J gene TRBJ1-4; TRBD1 is a possible D gene (6 bases). Germline loops: CDR1 SGHTS, CDR2 YDEGEE. Trimming removed 6 bases at V and 0 bases at J, with 18 bases between. The CDR3 contains 17 residues. The CDR3 DNA reads as TGTGCCAGCACCGAACCGGGACACCCGACAACTAATGAAAAACTGTTTTTT. Amino acid sequence: CASTEPGHPTTNEKLFF.

The chain links TRBV10-3 to TRBJ2-3; 7 positions match TRBD2. The CDR3 consists of 15 residues. Trimming cost V 8 bases and J 3 bases; bases outside gene matches: 11. CDR1 is ENHRY, CDR2 SYGVKD, per germline. The chain's CDR3 is CAIGSLGLETDTQYF. The CDR3 DNA is TGTGCCATCGGATCACTTGGACTAGAGACAGATACGCAGTATTTT.

The chain has TRBV9 and TRBJ2-3; D not resolved. The V end lost 0 bases, the J end lost 2 bases, and 4 bases lay between the germline ends. This CDR3 is 13 amino acids long. CDR1 and CDR2 from the germline V gene are SGDLS and YYNGEE. This CDR3 reads CASSVANTDTQYF. The CDR3 nucleotides are TGTGCCAGCAGCGTAGCCAACACAGATACGCAGTATTTT.

V and J are TRBV18 and TRBJ1-5; D uncertain. Germline V lookup: CDR1 KGHSH, CDR2 LQKENI. V was clipped by 4 bases and J by 3 bases, with 13 bases between them. The CDR3 loop spans 15 amino acids. CDR3 amino acids: CASSLGISDNQPQHF. For the CDR3, the DNA is TGTGCCAGCTCACTGGGTATTAGCGACAATCAGCCCCAGCATTTT.

The chain couples TRBV5-8 to TRBJ1-1; D unclear. The CDR3 sequence is 16 residues long. The germline V gene has CDR1 SGHTS and CDR2 YDEGEE. V was clipped by 4 bases and J by 0 bases, with 16 bases between them. The CDR3 is CASSRPGSELNTEAFF. CDR3 DNA: TGTGCCAGCAGCCGACCGGGTTCGGAGCTGAACACTGAAGCTTTCTTT.

The V and J genes are TRBV5-1 and TRBJ2-2; 9 nucleotides match TRBD2. The CDR3 spans 16 residues. The germline V gene has CDR1 SGHRS and CDR2 YFSETQ. Trimming removed 4 bases from V and 6 bases from J; junction bases left unmatched: 10. The DNA of the CDR3 is TGCGCCAGCAGCCCTCTCAGCGGGAGGCCCCCCGGGGAGCTGTTTTTT. It is translated as CASSPLSGRPPGELFF.

The gene calls are TRBV12-5 and TRBJ1-5; TRBD1 matches at 7 bases. Germline assignment: CDR1 LGHNT and CDR2 FRNRAP. After removal of 5 bases from V and 3 bases from J, the junction contained 4 bases not matched to a gene. The CDR3 runs to 14 residues. This CDR3 is CASGTGTDNQPQHF. The CDR3 DNA follows: TGTGCTAGTGGTACGGGGACAGACAATCAGCCCCAGCATTTT.

The rearrangement joins TRBV18 to TRBJ1-1; 10 bases map to TRBD1. This CDR3 comprises 16 residues. Losses at the gene ends were 3 bases for V and 4 bases for J; bases not matched to a gene: 8. From germline, CDR1 is KGHSH and CDR2 LQKENI. In DNA form, the CDR3 reads TGTGCCAGCTCACCTTCGGCGGGACAGGGGAGCACTGAAGCTTTCTTT. This gives the protein CASSPSAGQGSTEAFF.